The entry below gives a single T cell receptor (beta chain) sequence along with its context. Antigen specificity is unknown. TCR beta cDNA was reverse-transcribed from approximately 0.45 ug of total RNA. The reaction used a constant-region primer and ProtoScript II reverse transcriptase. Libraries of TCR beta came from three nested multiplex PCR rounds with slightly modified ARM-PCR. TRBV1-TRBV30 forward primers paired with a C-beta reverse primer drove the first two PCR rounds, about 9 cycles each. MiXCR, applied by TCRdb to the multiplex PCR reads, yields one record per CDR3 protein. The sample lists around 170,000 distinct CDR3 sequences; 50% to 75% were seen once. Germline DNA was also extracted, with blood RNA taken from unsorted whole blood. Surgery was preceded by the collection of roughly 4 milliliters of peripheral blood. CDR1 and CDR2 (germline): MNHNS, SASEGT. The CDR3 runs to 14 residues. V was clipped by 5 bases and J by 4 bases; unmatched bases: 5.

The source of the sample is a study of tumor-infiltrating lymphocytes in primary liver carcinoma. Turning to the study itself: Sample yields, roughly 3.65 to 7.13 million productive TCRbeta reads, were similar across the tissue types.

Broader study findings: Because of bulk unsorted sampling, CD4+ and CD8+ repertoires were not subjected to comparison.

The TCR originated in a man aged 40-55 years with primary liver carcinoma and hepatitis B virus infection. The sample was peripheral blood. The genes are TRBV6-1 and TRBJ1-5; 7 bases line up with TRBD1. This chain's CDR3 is CASSTGAGNQPQHF. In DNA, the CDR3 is TGTGCCAGCAGTACAGGGGCTGGAAATCAGCCCCAGCATTTT.